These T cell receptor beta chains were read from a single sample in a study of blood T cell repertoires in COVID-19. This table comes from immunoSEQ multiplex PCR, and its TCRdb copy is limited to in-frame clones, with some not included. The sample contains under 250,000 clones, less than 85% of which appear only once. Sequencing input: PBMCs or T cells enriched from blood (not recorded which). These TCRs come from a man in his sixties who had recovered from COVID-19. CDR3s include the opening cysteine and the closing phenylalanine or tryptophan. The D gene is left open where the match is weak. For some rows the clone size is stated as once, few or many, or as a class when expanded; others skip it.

CDR3 protein: CASSMDRGEAFF
CDR3 DNA: TGTGCCAGCAGCATGGACAGGGGTGAAGCTTTCTTT
J gene: TRBJ1-1
V gene: TRBV12-3/TRBV12-4
D gene: TRBD1
clone size: .

CDR3 protein: CASSLNYRTKETQYF
CDR3 DNA: TGTGCCAGCAGCCTGAACTACAGGACCAAAGAGACCCAGTACTTC
J gene: TRBJ2-5
V gene: TRBV2
D gene: .
clone size: once

CDR3 protein: CASSPRAGARTDTQYF
CDR3 DNA: TGTGCCAGCTCACCACGGGCGGGGGCCCGCACAGATACGCAGTATTTT
J gene: TRBJ2-3
V gene: TRBV18
D gene: .
clone size: .

CDR3 protein: CASSRRQADSGNTIYF
CDR3 DNA: TGTGCCAGTAGTAGAAGGCAGGCAGACTCTGGAAACACCATATATTTT
J gene: TRBJ1-3
V gene: TRBV19
D gene: .
clone size: .

CDR3 protein: CASSGTMNTEAFF
CDR3 DNA: TGTGCCAGCAGCGGGACAATGAACACTGAAGCTTTCTTT
J gene: TRBJ1-1
V gene: TRBV12-3/TRBV12-4
D gene: .
clone size: .

CDR3 protein: CASSPLRFGTEHQETQYF
CDR3 DNA: TGTGCCAGCAGCCCCCTGCGGTTCGGGACAGAACATCAAGAGACCCAGTACTTC
J gene: TRBJ2-5
V gene: TRBV7-9
D gene: TRBD1
clone size: .

CDR3 protein: CASSDPGTETF
CDR3 DNA: TGTGCCAGCAGTGATCCGGGGACTGAGACCTTC
J gene: TRBJ1-2
V gene: TRBV2
D gene: .
clone size: .

CDR3 protein: CASTPGGGWHNEQFF
CDR3 DNA: TGTGCCAGCACCCCGGGCGGGGGGTGGCACAATGAGCAGTTCTTC
J gene: TRBJ2-1
V gene: TRBV14
D gene: TRBD2
clone size: .

CDR3 protein: CASDTSGGAAEQFF
CDR3 DNA: TGTGCCAGCGACACTAGCGGGGGGGCCGCTGAGCAGTTCTTC
J gene: TRBJ2-1
V gene: TRBV18
D gene: TRBD2
clone size: .

CDR3 protein: CASSLGQGPGGYTF
CDR3 DNA: TGCGCCAGCAGCTTGGGACAGGGGCCGGGTGGCTACACCTTC
J gene: TRBJ1-2
V gene: TRBV5-1
D gene: TRBD1
clone size: few

CDR3 protein: CASSLGTGGTQYF
CDR3 DNA: TGTGCCAGCAGCTTAGGGACGGGGGGGACCCAGTACTTC
J gene: TRBJ2-5
V gene: TRBV7-2
D gene: TRBD2
clone size: few

CDR3 protein: CASIGGLAGVGTQYF
CDR3 DNA: TGTGCCAGCATAGGAGGACTAGCGGGGGTCGGGACCCAGTACTTC
J gene: TRBJ2-5
V gene: TRBV2
D gene: TRBD2
clone size: .

CDR3 protein: CASSQDQTVGRWSLKETQYF
CDR3 DNA: TGCGCCAGCAGCCAAGATCAGACAGTAGGCCGGTGGTCCTTAAAAGAGACCCAGTACTTC
J gene: TRBJ2-5
V gene: TRBV4-1
D gene: .
clone size: .

CDR3 protein: CASSPKDRGRDTQYF
CDR3 DNA: TGTGCCAGCAGCCCGAAGGACAGGGGGCGAGATACGCAGTATTTT
J gene: TRBJ2-3
V gene: TRBV5-5
D gene: TRBD1
clone size: few

CDR3 protein: CASRRGTQGSTEAFF
CDR3 DNA: TGTGCCAGCCGAAGGGGAACTCAGGGTTCCACTGAAGCTTTCTTT
J gene: TRBJ1-1
V gene: TRBV27
D gene: .
clone size: .

CDR3 protein: CASSQDGSSYNEQFF
CDR3 DNA: TGTGCCAGCAGCCAGGACGGGAGCTCCTACAATGAGCAGTTCTTC
J gene: TRBJ2-1
V gene: TRBV9
D gene: .
clone size: .

CDR3 protein: CAIRTAGTRVGSSTDTQYF
CDR3 DNA: TGTGCCATCAGAACTGCCGGGACTAGGGTGGGATCTAGCACAGATACGCAGTATTTT
J gene: TRBJ2-3
V gene: TRBV2
D gene: TRBD2
clone size: .

CDR3 protein: CASSPDRSSYNEQFF
CDR3 DNA: TGTGCCAGCAGCCCTGACAGGAGCTCCTACAATGAGCAGTTCTTC
J gene: TRBJ2-1
V gene: TRBV11-3
D gene: .
clone size: .

CDR3 protein: CASSLDAGPVEAFF
CDR3 DNA: TGCGCCAGCAGCTTGGATGCAGGGCCTGTTGAAGCTTTCTTT
J gene: TRBJ1-1
V gene: TRBV5-1
D gene: .
clone size: once

CDR3 protein: CASSTDPGRGLGSPLHF
CDR3 DNA: TGTGCCAGCAGCACGGACCCCGGTAGGGGCCTGGGTTCACCCCTCCACTTT
J gene: TRBJ1-6
V gene: TRBV27
D gene: .
clone size: .

CDR3 protein: CASSHSGTGADTQYF
CDR3 DNA: TGCGCCAGCAGCCATTCCGGGACAGGGGCAGATACGCAGTATTTT
J gene: TRBJ2-3
V gene: TRBV5-1
D gene: TRBD1
clone size: .

CDR3 protein: CASSETGANYGYTF
CDR3 DNA: TGTGCCAGCAGTGAGACAGGGGCTAACTATGGCTACACCTTC
J gene: TRBJ1-2
V gene: TRBV6-1
D gene: TRBD1
clone size: .

CDR3 protein: CATHRISSYNEQFF
CDR3 DNA: TGTGCCACTCACAGAATTAGCTCCTACAATGAGCAGTTCTTC
J gene: TRBJ2-1
V gene: TRBV27
D gene: .
clone size: .

CDR3 protein: CASSLSTAYLAFF
CDR3 DNA: TGTGCCAGCAGCTTATCTACAGCTTATCTGGCTTTCTTT
J gene: TRBJ1-1
V gene: TRBV7-9
D gene: .
clone size: few

CDR3 protein: CASSYSTGVGANVLTF
CDR3 DNA: TGTGCCAGCAGTTACTCAACAGGGGTAGGGGCCAACGTCCTGACTTTC
J gene: TRBJ2-6
V gene: TRBV6-5
D gene: TRBD1
clone size: .

CDR3 protein: CASSDTGQGESEQYF
CDR3 DNA: TGTGCCAGCAGTGACACTGGACAGGGGGAGTCCGAGCAGTACTTC
J gene: TRBJ2-7
V gene: TRBV25-1
D gene: TRBD1
clone size: many

CDR3 protein: CASRYYNEQFF
CDR3 DNA: TGTGCCAGCAGATACTACAATGAGCAGTTCTTC
J gene: TRBJ2-1
V gene: TRBV2
D gene: .
clone size: once

CDR3 protein: CASIMGRGNSPLHF
CDR3 DNA: TGTGCCAGCATAATGGGCAGGGGAAATTCACCCCTCCACTTT
J gene: TRBJ1-6
V gene: TRBV2
D gene: .
clone size: once

CDR3 protein: CASSLNSRSYEQYF
CDR3 DNA: TGTGCCAGCAGCCTAAACTCGAGGTCCTACGAGCAGTACTTC
J gene: TRBJ2-7
V gene: TRBV7-2
D gene: .
clone size: .

CDR3 protein: CASSPGGSGNTIYF
CDR3 DNA: TGTGCCAGCAGTCCGGGGGGCTCTGGAAACACCATATATTTT
J gene: TRBJ1-3
V gene: TRBV7-2
D gene: .
clone size: .

CDR3 protein: CASSVRGEGANVLTF
CDR3 DNA: TGTGCCAGCAGCGTCAGGGGTGAAGGGGCCAACGTCCTGACTTTC
J gene: TRBJ2-6
V gene: TRBV9
D gene: .
clone size: .

CDR3 protein: CASRDGLYNSPLHF
CDR3 DNA: TGTGCCAGCCGGGATGGGCTCTATAATTCACCCCTCCACTTT
J gene: TRBJ1-6
V gene: TRBV6-5
D gene: .
clone size: few

CDR3 protein: CASSLDRANTEAFF
CDR3 DNA: TGCGCCAGCAGCTTGGACAGGGCGAACACTGAAGCTTTCTTT
J gene: TRBJ1-1
V gene: TRBV5-1
D gene: .
clone size: .

CDR3 protein: CASSLTGGSDYGYTF
CDR3 DNA: TGTGCCAGCAGCTTGACAGGGGGCTCTGACTATGGCTACACCTTC
J gene: TRBJ1-2
V gene: TRBV7-3
D gene: TRBD1
clone size: .

CDR3 protein: CASSSHQAGIAHEQYF
CDR3 DNA: TGTGCCAGCAGCTCGCACCAAGCAGGGATCGCCCACGAGCAGTACTTC
J gene: TRBJ2-7
V gene: TRBV7-9
D gene: .
clone size: .

CDR3 protein: CSASPGRWATSGANVLTF
CDR3 DNA: TGCAGTGCTAGTCCAGGGCGGTGGGCTACTTCTGGGGCCAACGTCCTGACTTTC
J gene: TRBJ2-6
V gene: TRBV20-1
D gene: .
clone size: few

CDR3 protein: CASSLAGVTGELFF
CDR3 DNA: TGTGCCAGCAGCTTAGCAGGGGTCACCGGGGAGCTGTTTTTT
J gene: TRBJ2-2
V gene: TRBV7-9
D gene: .
clone size: .

CDR3 protein: CAWGETGVGAYEQYF
CDR3 DNA: TGTGCCTGGGGCGAGACAGGAGTGGGAGCCTACGAGCAGTACTTC
J gene: TRBJ2-7
V gene: TRBV30
D gene: .
clone size: .

CDR3 protein: CASRTGTVGLAGISYNEQFF
CDR3 DNA: TGCGCCAGCAGAACCGGGACGGTGGGACTAGCGGGGATCTCCTACAATGAGCAGTTCTTC
J gene: TRBJ2-1
V gene: TRBV5-1
D gene: TRBD2
clone size: .

CDR3 protein: CASSQINSPLHF
CDR3 DNA: TGCGCCAGCAGCCAAATAAATTCACCCCTCCACTTT
J gene: TRBJ1-6
V gene: TRBV4-3
D gene: .
clone size: .

CDR3 protein: CASSRGGYGYTF
CDR3 DNA: TGTGCCAGCAGCCGGGGAGGCTATGGCTACACCTTC
J gene: TRBJ1-2
V gene: TRBV5-6
D gene: .
clone size: .

CDR3 protein: CATQGTRNSPLHF
CDR3 DNA: TGTGCCACACAGGGGACAAGGAATTCACCCCTCCACTTT
J gene: TRBJ1-6
V gene: TRBV19
D gene: TRBD1
clone size: .

CDR3 protein: CASSGTVAETQYF
CDR3 DNA: TGTGCCAGCAGCGGGACAGTAGCTGAGACCCAGTACTTC
J gene: TRBJ2-5
V gene: TRBV11-3
D gene: TRBD1
clone size: .

CDR3 protein: CASSLEDKGYTF
CDR3 DNA: TGTGCCAGCAGCTTAGAGGACAAAGGCTACACCTTC
J gene: TRBJ1-2
V gene: TRBV7-2
D gene: .
clone size: .

CDR3 protein: CASSALPGERQPQHF
CDR3 DNA: TGTGCCAGCAGCGCCTTGCCCGGGGAGAGACAGCCCCAGCATTTT
J gene: TRBJ1-5
V gene: TRBV7-2
D gene: .
clone size: .

CDR3 protein: CASSHQLGQGNEKLFF
CDR3 DNA: TGTGCCAGCAGCCACCAACTCGGACAGGGAAATGAAAAACTGTTTTTT
J gene: TRBJ1-4
V gene: TRBV4-2
D gene: TRBD1
clone size: .

CDR3 protein: CASSLAQGSGNTIYF
CDR3 DNA: TGCGCCAGCAGCTTGGCACAGGGCTCTGGAAACACCATATATTTT
J gene: TRBJ1-3
V gene: TRBV5-1
D gene: .
clone size: .

CDR3 protein: CASSSRDSLGGYTF
CDR3 DNA: TGTGCCAGCAGTTCAAGGGACAGCCTGGGGGGCTACACCTTC
J gene: TRBJ1-2
V gene: TRBV7-9
D gene: TRBD1
clone size: few

CDR3 protein: CASSQSSGEGSKNIQYF
CDR3 DNA: TGTGCCAGCAGCCAGTCTAGCGGGGAGGGGTCCAAAAACATTCAGTACTTC
J gene: TRBJ2-4
V gene: TRBV4-2
D gene: TRBD2
clone size: .

CDR3 protein: CASSLVGQNSREKLFF
CDR3 DNA: TGTGCCAGCAGTTTGGTGGGACAGAACTCGAGAGAAAAACTGTTTTTT
J gene: TRBJ1-4
V gene: TRBV28
D gene: TRBD1
clone size: once

CDR3 protein: CASSLASEETQYF
CDR3 DNA: TGTGCCAGCAGCTTAGCGTCGGAAGAGACCCAGTACTTC
J gene: TRBJ2-5
V gene: TRBV7-2
D gene: .
clone size: .